One T cell receptor beta chain is described in this entry. CDR1 and CDR2 (germline): MNHEY, SMNVEV (reference sequence). The CDR3 contains 14 residues. V gave up 8 bases and J gave up 9 bases; unmatched junction bases: 9. This sample is part of a study of blood T cell repertoires in COVID-19. On the study more broadly: The United States, Italy and Spain supplied acute and convalescent COVID-19 samples.

Authors' processing steps: Amplification of reference gene primers provided the estimated nucleated cell counts. Generated by immunoSEQ multiplex PCR, the TCRdb table keeps only in-frame clones and is missing some. The DNA gave D and trimming, while V, J and clone size come from that table. The data contain approximately 150,000 clones, around 81% of them singletons. Sequencing input: peripheral blood. This TCR was sampled from a man in his sixties or seventies who had recovered from COVID-19. The chain carries TRBV27 and TRBJ2-1, with 11 bases that match TRBD1. The CDR3 is CASLVRTGGLEQFF. CDR3 DNA: TGTGCCAGCTTAGTCCGGACAGGGGGCCTTGAGCAGTTCTTC.